This entry lists 15 T cell receptor beta chains sequenced from one sample in a study of CD8 T cells in Susac syndrome. When the RNA was reverse transcribed, random hexamers were used with an input of about 0.5 to 1 ug. TCRdb independently ran MiXCR on the immunoSEQ multiplex PCR reads; one entry per CDR3 protein. The sample shows 210,000 or so distinct CDR3 sequences, approximately 90% of them seen only once. Specimen: CD8+ T cells from PBMCs. These receptors came from a human donor with multiple sclerosis.

The chain uses TRBV5-1 and TRBJ2-7; D may be TRBD2 (5 bases). The V end was cut by 4 bases, the J end by 2 bases, with 13 bases between. Looked up from germline, CDR1 is SGHRS and CDR2 is YFSETQ. The CDR3 consists of 14 residues. The CDR3 region is CASSQDWVAYEQYF. The CDR3 bases are TGCGCCAGCAGCCAGGACTGGGTCGCCTACGAGCAGTACTTC.

The chain has TRBV29-1 and TRBJ2-1, with 11 bases that match TRBD2. The trim removed 1 base at V and 4 bases at J, leaving 9 bases unmatched. Germline CDR1 reads SQVTM; CDR2 reads ANQGSEA. CDR3 length equals 17 residues. DNA for the CDR3: TGCAGCGTTGAAGTCGGGGTAGCGGGAGGGGAATACAATGAGCAGTTCTTC. Protein product: CSVEVGVAGGEYNEQFF.

V and J are TRBV13 and TRBJ2-5; 8 bases match TRBD2. This CDR3 is 16 amino acids long. The V and J ends lost 5 bases and 2 bases, in that order; junction bases with no gene match: 10. The germline V gene has CDR1 PRHDT and CDR2 FYEKMQ (reference sequence). CDR3 sequence reads: CASSHSDRGGQETQYF. CDR3 in DNA: TGTGCCAGCAGCCACAGTGACCGGGGGGGACAAGAGACCCAGTACTTC. The variable domain in full, completed from reference TRBV13 and TRBJ2-5, reads AAGVIQSPRHLIKEKRETATLKCYPIPRHDTVYWYQQGPGQDPQFLISFYEKMQSDKGSIPDRFSAQQFSDYHSELNMSSLELGDSALYFCASSHSDRGGQETQYFGPGTRLLVL.

This chain connects TRBV6-9 to TRBJ1-6; the D gene is possibly TRBD1 (5 bases). The V gene lost 7 bases and the J gene lost 8 bases, with 15 bases spanning the gap. CDR1 and CDR2 (germline): MNHGY, SVAAGI. This CDR3 region has 14 residues. CDR3 sequence: CASKSGAWDSPLHF. The CDR3 region has the DNA TGTGCCAGCAAGAGCGGGGCCTGGGATTCACCCCTCCACTTT.

This chain uses TRBV20-1 with TRBJ2-7; 8 bases fit TRBD1. After removal of 0 bases from V and 5 bases from J, the junction contained 12 bases not matched to a gene. This CDR3 spans 16 amino acids. The germline gives CDR1 DFQATT, CDR2 SNEGSKA (reference sequence). The CDR3 sequence: CSARDLAGTGYDEQYF. The CDR3 DNA sequence: TGCAGTGCTAGAGATTTGGCCGGGACAGGATACGACGAGCAGTACTTC.

This clonotype was observed a single time. This chain uses TRBV14 with TRBJ2-2, with TRBD1 as a possible D gene (6 bases). V lost 0 bases, J lost 1 base, and 9 bases lay in between. This CDR3 has 16 residues. Germline V CDR1 and CDR2: SGHDN, FVKESK. CDR3 sequence (DNA): TGTGCCAGCAGCCAAGAGGCCAGGGGGAACACCGGGGAGCTGTTTTTT. Encoded protein: CASSQEARGNTGELFF.

This chain joins TRBV10-3 and TRBJ2-2, with 13 bases aligning to TRBD2. The V segment lost 3 bases and the J segment 8 bases; nucleotides outside the gene matches: 9. The CDR3 is made up of 17 amino acids. The germline gives CDR1 ENHRY, CDR2 SYGVKD. The CDR3 is CAISDQGLAGDPGELFF. CDR3 nucleotide sequence: TGTGCCATCAGTGACCAAGGACTAGCGGGAGACCCGGGGGAGCTGTTTTTT.

V usage is TRBV7-9 and J usage is TRBJ2-2; D may correspond to TRBD1 or TRBD2 (6 bases each). Trimming cost V 5 bases and J 3 bases, with 10 bases left between them. Germline assignment: CDR1 SEHNR and CDR2 FQNEAQ (reference sequence). The CDR3 is 14 residues long. Here the CDR3 DNA reads TGTGCCAGCAGCCCGGGGGCTGACACCGGGGAGCTGTTTTTT. Translated: CASSPGADTGELFF.

The chain has TRBV6-6 and TRBJ1-1; D unresolved. The ends were cut back, 0 bases at V and 0 bases at J, with 5 bases in the middle. This CDR3 has 14 residues. Germline V gene sequence: CDR1 MNHNY, CDR2 SVGAGI (reference sequence). CDR3: CASSYSTVNTEAFF. CDR3 in DNA: TGTGCCAGCAGTTACTCGACTGTGAACACTGAAGCTTTCTTT.

V usage is TRBV7-2 and J usage is TRBJ1-2; D uncertain. The germline V gene has CDR1 SGHTA and CDR2 FQGNSA. The V gene lost 8 bases and the J gene lost 3 bases, with 16 bases spanning the gap. This CDR3 contains 14 residues. The CDR3 region has the DNA TGTGCCAGCCCACCCGGGGAGTCGGACTATGGCTACACCTTC. As protein: CASPPGESDYGYTF.

The rearrangement links TRBV29-1 to TRBJ2-7; 8 bases fit TRBD2. The V segment lost 5 bases and the J segment 6 bases; nucleotides outside the gene matches: 12. This CDR3 has 14 residues. Germline V gene data show CDR1 as SQVTM and CDR2 as ANQGSEA. The CDR3, as DNA: TGCAGCGTTTTACGGGAGGGCCTGCGGGGCGAGCAGTACTTC. Protein product: CSVLREGLRGEQYF.

This sequence joins TRBV19 and TRBJ2-2; 12 bases are shared with TRBD2. Trimming removed 5 bases from V and 6 bases from J; junction bases left unmatched: 10. CDR1 and CDR2 from the germline V gene are LNHDA and SQIVND (reference sequence). The CDR3 length is 17 residues. CDR3 coding DNA: TGTGCCAGTAGTGGGCGACTAGCGGGGGCCCTGGCCGGGGAGCTGTTTTTT. Its protein product is CASSGRLAGALAGELFF.

The chain has TRBV6-1 and TRBJ1-3; no clear D gene. V was shortened by 0 bases and J by 0 bases, with 6 bases between the two germline ends. CDR3 size: 15 residues. Germline lookup yields CDR1 MNHNS and CDR2 SASEGT. The CDR3 is CASSEAPSSGNTIYF. The CDR3 DNA reads as TGTGCCAGCAGTGAAGCTCCCAGCTCTGGAAACACCATATATTTT.

This clonotype has a handful of counts. V is TRBV5-3 and J is TRBJ2-1, with 13 bases that match TRBD2. TRBV5-3 is an open reading frame, and its role is uncertain. V gave up 9 bases and J gave up 0 bases; unmatched junction bases: 18. The CDR3 extends over 20 amino acids. The CDR3 is CAIPKRGLAGEGSSYNEQFF. CDR3 DNA sequence: TGTGCCATCCCAAAACGAGGACTAGCGGGAGAGGGGAGCTCCTACAATGAGCAGTTCTTC.

CDR3 residues: CASSSRTGRNEQYF. In nucleotides, the CDR3 is TGTGCCAGCAGCTCCCGGACAGGGAGGAACGAGCAGTACTTC. V is TRBV13 and J is TRBJ2-7, with 8 positions matching TRBD1. Germline loops: CDR1 PRHDT, CDR2 FYEKMQ (reference sequence). Trimming took 4 bases from V and 5 from J; bases not matched to a gene: 7. The CDR3 contains 14 residues.